This TCR beta chain comes out of a study of T cell repertoires in cytomegalovirus infection (dated by TCRdb to the late 2010s). Describing the broader study: Recently identified HLA-C-restricted CMV epitopes, whose presentation resists viral immunomodulation, were targeted by peptide stimulations together with well-studied HLA-B-restricted epitopes. Because public TCR beta signatures pointed to carriage of CMV infection together with the matching HLA type, the HLA type of each donor mattered for the analysis. Results the study describes overall, beyond this receptor: Carriers of CMV infection plus the relevant HLA type were discriminated by the cumulative frequency of public TCR beta family members in the study cohort and in an independent roughly 380-donor cohort. The ex vivo response was dominated by HLA-C-restricted CMV-specific TCR beta clonotypes, which also provided the single most frequent clonotype in two of eight donors.

The treatment or condition label, as the study defines it: in vitro stimulation with specific CMV peptide epitopes to enrich CMV-specific T cells. The table lists this clonotype with a few counts. Its target antigen remains unknown. Base qualities are not recorded, but no much larger clone differs from it by a single base. Sequencing was carried out with an Illumina HiSeq 1500. TCRdb reanalyzed the raw reads on its own, using fastp at Q25 for trimming and MiXCR for clone calling, and kept in-frame beta chains. Rows are combined by CDR3 protein, so each entry shows the most common genes and DNA. The sample table records approximately 1,000,000 distinct CDR3 sequences; roughly 30% of these occur just once. More than 12% of the sample is taken by the ten largest. Reading the germline V gene (reference sequence) gives CDR1 MNHEY and CDR2 SMNVEV. Cut back by 2 bases and 4 bases, the V and J ends lie 8 bases apart. There are 14 amino acids in the CDR3, from cysteine to phenylalanine inclusive. Here the CDR3 DNA is all that survives: 42 bases in frame from base 1.

The sample in question was cultured CD8+ T cells from PBMCs, obtained from culture after CMV antigen stimulation. This receptor chain uses TRBV27 and TRBJ1-4; the D gene is unclear. The receptor's source is a human donor in good health (CMV status not recorded). Some clones in this sample may be carry-over from other donors' samples. The DNA sequence reads TGTGCCAGCAGTTTAAGAAGACTTAATGAAAAACTGTTTTTT. Its translation is CASSLRRLNEKLFF.